The 2 T cell receptor beta chains in this list originate from one sample, sequenced in a study of cytomegalovirus exposure and HLA in healthy donors. It was with 60 Vbeta and 13 Jbeta primers that the PCR ran. This table comes from immunoSEQ multiplex PCR, and its TCRdb copy is limited to in-frame clones, with some not included. This sample yields some 150,000 clones, of which 70% to 80% are seen a single time; approximately 1.8% belongs to the top ten. The sequenced sample consisted of PBMCs. The receptors originated from a female donor in good health and CMV-seropositive.

V gene TRBV5-1 combines with J gene TRBJ2-5; TRBD2 aligns across 10 bases. The germline CDR1 and CDR2 sequences are SGHRS and YFSETQ. This CDR3 comprises 15 residues. Trimming at V came to 5 bases and at J to 5 bases, leaving 9 bases not matched to a gene. The CDR3 sequence: CASSRSGGAGETQYF. In nucleotides, the CDR3 is TGCGCCAGCAGTAGGAGCGGGGGGGCCGGTGAGACCCAGTACTTC.

V is TRBV7-3 and J is TRBJ2-1; 10 nucleotides match TRBD2. Unmatched junction bases numbered 11, after V lost 5 bases and J lost 4 bases. Germline V gives CDR1 SGHTA, CDR2 FQGTGA. The CDR3 is 17 residues long. The CDR3 nucleotides read TGTGCCAGCAGCCCCCTCTGGGGAGCGGGGGGGTACAATGAGCAGTTCTTC. Protein product: CASSPLWGAGGYNEQFF.